This T cell receptor (beta chain) was sequenced for a study of molecular identifiers for immune sequencing clone quantification. Study observations and caveats: Clones that had above 20 RNA copies took up over 98% of effector molecules but under 1% in naive cells.

Methods described previously were used for bulk TCR libraries, and listed TCR primers were applied. One entry per CDR3 protein results from TCRdb running MiXCR on the PCR reads. The sample shows hundreds of thousands of distinct CDR3 sequences, roughly 27% of them seen only once. Points on this clonotype: What it recognizes is unknown.

Naive CD8 libraries were made from around 18,000 to 910,000 sorted cells, and they used 10%, 30% or 50% RNA. Isolation of naive CD8 T cells was achieved by sorting on a CD8+CD4-CCR7+CD45RA+ phenotype. The CDR3 contains 12 residues. Trimming cost V 0 bases and J 10 bases, with 6 bases left between them. Germline V lookup: CDR1 KGHDR, CDR2 SFDVKD. The clonotype was recovered from a human donor in good health. Some libraries in this study had Jurkat cell RNA spiked in. The V call is TRBV24-1, the J call TRBJ2-1; maybe TRBD1 (5 bases). Sequencing was carried out using naive CD8+ T cells from blood, with Jurkat cell RNA spiked in. As to subset: FACS-sorted CD8+CD4-CCR7+CD45RA+ naive T cells. The DNA of the CDR3 is TGTGCCACCAGTGATTTGTCAGGGGAGCAGTTCTTC. It specifies CATSDLSGEQFF.